These 19 T cell receptor beta chains were all obtained from the same sample, sequenced in a study of HIV-infected children after antiretroviral therapy interruption. RNA-based 3' RACE libraries used unique molecular identifiers. TCRdb reprocessed the 3' RACE reads with MiXCR, giving one entry per CDR3 protein. The data show tens of thousands of distinct CDR3 sequences, 4.3% seen once. Sample treatment: PENTA 11 planned treatment interruption arm or continuous ART arm. Material: CD45RA+ CD4+ T cells from PBMCs, pooled from several time points, obtained from a donor given antiretroviral therapy, either interrupted or continuous. Subset reported: naive CD4+ CD45RA+ CD45RO- T cells. These receptors were collected from a pool of human donors with HIV.

This clonotype was recorded at least ten times. This chain joins TRBV5-6 and TRBJ2-7; a possible D gene is TRBD1 (6 bases). The V end was cut by 4 bases, the J end by 2 bases, with 13 bases between. The CDR3 is 14 residues long. The germline V gene has CDR1 SGHDT and CDR2 YYEEEE. The CDR3 is CASSIGQITYEQYF. In DNA form, the CDR3 reads TGTGCCAGCAGCATCGGACAGATAACCTACGAGCAGTACTTC.

This clonotype occurred many times. This chain links TRBV7-2 with TRBJ1-1, with D unclear. V lost 1 base, J lost 1 base, and 10 bases lay in between. The CDR3 has 15 amino acids. Germline CDR1 SGHTA, CDR2 FQGNSA. CDR3: CASSLGWVGNTEAFF. As DNA, the CDR3 is TGTGCCAGCAGCTTAGGATGGGTGGGGAACACTGAAGCTTTCTTT.

This clonotype was counted ten times or more. The chain has TRBV29-1 and TRBJ1-2, with 7 bases identical to TRBD1. Germline-derived CDR1 and CDR2 are SQVTM and ANQGSEA. J lost 3 bases, V lost 6 bases, and 10 bases had no gene match. The CDR3 spans 14 residues. CDR3 sequence reads: CSVGRQGGDYGYTF. The CDR3 DNA reads TGCAGCGTGGGTAGACAGGGAGGCGACTATGGCTACACCTTC.

This clonotype was recorded many times. This chain uses TRBV19 with TRBJ1-5; 8 bases are a match to TRBD1. The CDR3 is 15 residues long. The trim removed 5 bases at V and 6 bases at J, leaving 9 bases unmatched. CDR1 is LNHDA, CDR2 SQIVND, per germline (reference sequence). CDR3 nucleotides: TGTGCCAGTAGTGTAGGGACAGGCCGTTTTCAGCCCCAGCATTTT. Amino acid sequence: CASSVGTGRFQPQHF.

This clonotype has a handful of counts. A junction boundary mismatches the germline segment, possibly from a read error. The chain couples TRBV20-1 to TRBJ2-7, with 9 bases lining up with TRBD1. The CDR3 totals 17 residues. Germline V lookup: CDR1 DFQATT, CDR2 SNEGSKA (reference sequence). The DNA for the CDR3 is TGCAGTGCTTTAGGGGGGGCGGGGACAGGGATCTCCTCCGAGCAGTACTTC. Protein product: CSALGGAGTGISSEQYF.

This clonotype was counted only a few times. The genes are TRBV27 and TRBJ1-2; D is perhaps TRBD1 (5 bases). This CDR3 has 16 amino acids. V was cut by 5 bases and J by 4 bases, with 20 bases left in between. The V gene's germline CDR1 is MNHEY and CDR2 SMNVEV (reference sequence). CDR3 amino acids: CASSPSIRDGVYGYTF. CDR3 DNA sequence: TGTGCCAGCAGTCCGTCCATCCGGGACGGAGTCTATGGCTACACCTTC.

This clonotype showed up many times. The V call is TRBV20-1, the J call TRBJ2-5; TRBD2 agrees at 7 bases. The CDR3 runs 11 residues. The ends lost 6 bases at V and 7 bases at J; junction bases unmatched: 5. CDR1 is DFQATT and CDR2 is SNEGSKA in the germline V gene (reference sequence). CDR3 amino acids: CSAGGRGTQYF. Written as DNA, the CDR3 is TGCAGTGCCGGGGGGAGGGGGACCCAGTACTTC.

This clonotype occurred many times. The chain recombines TRBV12-3 or TRBV12-4 with TRBJ1-3; D is unresolved. The CDR3 sequence is 14 residues long. The V and J ends lost 1 base and 4 bases respectively, with 8 bases between them. CDR3 nucleotides: TGTGCCAGCAGTTTAGAGGTCCCAGGAAACACCATATATTTT. Its protein is CASSLEVPGNTIYF.

This clonotype was detected ten times or more. The chain couples TRBV3-1 to TRBJ2-1; 8 positions agree with TRBD2. The junction had 6 bases not matched to a gene; V was cut back by 3 bases and J by 8 bases. Germline V CDR1 and CDR2: LGHDT, YNNKEL (reference sequence). The CDR3 sequence is 14 residues long. The CDR3 DNA reads TGTGCCAGCAGCCATCCTAGCGGGTCTGATGAGCAGTTCTTC. It is translated as CASSHPSGSDEQFF.

This clonotype was seen repeatedly, ten times or more. This chain uses TRBV20-1 with TRBJ1-1; no clear D. V lost 0 bases to trimming and J lost 0 bases, with 14 bases between them. Germline V lookup: CDR1 DFQATT, CDR2 SNEGSKA (reference sequence). The CDR3 loop spans 16 amino acids. The CDR3 region has the DNA TGCAGTGCTAGAGATGAATGGCGAGGCATGAACACTGAAGCTTTCTTT. It codes for CSARDEWRGMNTEAFF.

The sample holds many counts of this clonotype. This chain uses TRBV5-1 with TRBJ2-3; 7 bases agree with TRBD1. Germline lookup yields CDR1 SGHRS and CDR2 YFSETQ. The CDR3 runs to 13 residues. Losses at the gene ends were 4 bases for V and 7 bases for J; bases not matched to a gene: 6. CDR3: CASSTGQVNTQYF. The CDR3 nucleotides read TGCGCCAGCAGCACCGGACAGGTGAATACGCAGTATTTT.

This clonotype was recorded many times. Compared with germline, one end of the junction differs, possibly owing to a read error. This chain connects TRBV12-3 or TRBV12-4 to TRBJ2-5, with D perhaps assigned TRBD1 or TRBD2 (6 bases each). CDR3 length equals 16 residues. The CDR3 region has the DNA TGTGCCAGCAGTCTGGGACTGGGGGGCGACCAAGACACCCAGTACTTT. Amino acids: CASSLGLGGDQDTQYF.

This clonotype was seen a handful of times. V gene TRBV12-3 or TRBV12-4 combines with J gene TRBJ2-5; D possibly uses TRBD1 or TRBD2 (5 bases each). Trimming removed 6 bases at V and 2 bases at J, with 16 bases between. The CDR3 has 15 residues. The CDR3 DNA is TGTGCCAGCAGCCCTACCGGGACCGCACAAGAGACCCAGTACTTC. The encoded protein is CASSPTGTAQETQYF.

There are many counts of this clonotype. This sequence joins TRBV6-5 and TRBJ2-1; 8 bases are shared with TRBD2. V was clipped by 0 bases and J by 8 bases; unmatched bases: 3. Germline assignment: CDR1 MNHEY and CDR2 SVGAGI. CDR3 length: 14 amino acids. CDR3 DNA: TGTGCCAGCAGTTACTCCACGGGGGGGGATGAGCAGTTCTTC. Translating it yields CASSYSTGGDEQFF.

This clonotype has a count of ten or more. This sequence joins TRBV19 and TRBJ1-1; no clear D gene. Germline V CDR1 and CDR2: LNHDA, SQIVND (reference sequence). The CDR3 length is 14 residues. V was cut by 3 bases and J by 0 bases, with 8 bases left in between. The CDR3 DNA reads as TGTGCCAGTAGTATGGCTCAAATGAACACTGAAGCTTTCTTT. Its protein product is CASSMAQMNTEAFF.

Ten or more counts support this clonotype. J is TRBJ1-2 and V is TRBV12-3 or TRBV12-4; TRBD1 agrees at 9 bases. The CDR3 totals 14 residues. Unmatched junction bases numbered 6, after V lost 6 bases and J lost 4 bases. The CDR3 nucleotides are TGTGCCAGCAGGGGGGAGGGACAGGGCTATGGCTACACCTTC. Its protein product is CASRGEGQGYGYTF.

This clonotype showed up many times. J is TRBJ1-3 and V is TRBV9; 7 bases line up with TRBD1. V was pared by 2 bases and J by 2 bases, with 7 bases of the junction left unmatched. The germline V gene has CDR1 SGDLS and CDR2 YYNGEE. This CDR3 is built from 16 residues. The CDR3 sequence: CASSVVGTVPGNTIYF. CDR3 nucleotide sequence: TGTGCCAGCAGCGTCGTAGGGACAGTCCCTGGAAACACCATATATTTT.

This clonotype was found many times. The chain carries TRBV3-1 and TRBJ1-2; TRBD1 is a possible D gene (5 bases). Trimming left V 3 bases short and J 1 base short, with 6 bases between. Per the germline V gene, CDR1 is LGHDT and CDR2 is YNNKEL (reference sequence). The CDR3 spans 13 residues. CDR3 in DNA: TGTGCCAGCAGCCAGACAGATAACTATGGCTACACCTTC. Translation: CASSQTDNYGYTF.

This clonotype has more than one count but fewer than ten. The genes are TRBV28 and TRBJ2-7, with a possible D match to TRBD1 (7 bases). Germline CDR1 reads MDHEN; CDR2 reads SYDVKM. V shed 8 bases and J shed 8 bases, with 16 bases lying between them. This CDR3 comprises 12 residues. Here the CDR3 DNA reads TGTGCCAGCCTTAACAGGGGAGGAAAGCAGTACTTC. Amino acid sequence: CASLNRGGKQYF.